This TCR beta chain is drawn from a study of patients and donors after allogeneic stem cell transplantation. TCRdb re-derived calls from the RT-PCR reads in MiXCR, one entry per CDR3 protein. The repertoire includes about a million distinct CDR3 sequences, 18% of them detected once, and around 6% sits in the top ten. This CDR3 is built from 16 residues. The germline V gene encodes CDR1 MGHDK and CDR2 SYGVNS. V lost 2 bases, J lost 4 bases, and 12 bases lay in between. This sequence joins TRBV25-1 and TRBJ2-6; TRBD2 is a possible D gene (5 bases). The sequence was obtained from a human donor who was either an allogeneic HSCT recipient or a stem cell or donor lymphocyte infusion donor (not recorded which). It is not recorded whose cells these are; they may come from a transplant donor. The material sequenced was blood, either unsorted or a sorted T cell fraction (not recorded which). Here the CDR3 DNA reads TGTGCCAGCAGTGAAGATCGTGGGAGCGGGGCCAACGTCCTGACTTTC. Translation gives CASSEDRGSGANVLTF.